These 21 T cell receptor beta chains came from one sample sequenced in a study of blood T cell repertoires in COVID-19 (dated by TCRdb to the early 2020s). The library came from the immunoSEQ multiplex PCR assay. TCRdb took over this immuneACCESS table, retaining in-frame rearrangements with V and J assigned. Such tables are incomplete; in checked studies, under half of the missing clones stem from an unresolved V gene, and the remainder is unexplained. Present in this sample are about 93,000 clones, around 90% of which were seen just once. Of the sample, less than 2% is held by the ten largest clones. What was sequenced was peripheral blood. These receptors were taken from a human donor with active COVID-19. The donor label of this sample is uncertain.

With regard to this clone: Other DNA sequences of this sample code for an identical CDR3. The gene calls are TRBV2 and TRBJ2-1; 9 bases are shared with TRBD1. V shed 6 bases, J shed 0 bases, and the junction held 0 bases outside the gene matches. CDR1 and CDR2 (germline): SNHLY, FYNNEI. The CDR3 runs to 14 residues. As DNA, the CDR3 is TGTGCCAGCAGGGACAGGGGCTCCTACAATGAGCAGTTCTTC. It specifies CASRDRGSYNEQFF.

In the case of this clone: Compared with germline, one end of the junction differs, possibly owing to a read error. The gene calls are TRBV3-1 (or the pseudogene TRBV3-2) and TRBJ2-1; D perhaps matches TRBD1 (6 bases). CDR1 is LGHDT, CDR2 YNNKEL, per germline (reference sequence). This CDR3 contains 15 residues. The DNA for the CDR3 is TGTGCCAGCAGCAAAGAGACAGGAACCTACAATGAGCAGTTCTTC. As protein: CASSKETGTYNEQFF.

V is TRBV10-3 and J is TRBJ2-3; TRBD2 matches 7 bases. CDR1 ENHRY and CDR2 SYGVKD come from the germline V gene. The V gene end was trimmed by 5 bases and the J gene end by 2 bases; junction bases not matched to a gene: 13. CDR3 length equals 17 residues. The CDR3 nucleotides read TGTGCCATCAGTCCCACAACTGGCGGGGGAGTCACAGATACGCAGTATTTT. Amino acid sequence: CAISPTTGGGVTDTQYF.

This CDR3 is CASSLVNVNTEAFF. CDR3 DNA sequence: TGTGCCAGCAGCTTAGTAAATGTGAACACTGAAGCTTTCTTT. The rearrangement joins TRBV7-2 to TRBJ1-1; D is unclear. Trimming took 1 base from V and 0 from J, leaving 6 bases between them. This CDR3 has 14 amino acids. Per germline, CDR1 SGHTA and CDR2 FQGNSA. Supplemented by reference TRBV7-2 and TRBJ1-1, the full variable domain reads GAGVSQSPSNKVTEKGKDVELRCDPISGHTALYWYRQSLGQGLEFLIYFQGNSAPDKSGLPSDRFSAERTGGSVSTLTIQRTQQEDSAVYLCASSLVNVNTEAFFGQGTRLTVV.

The chain uses TRBV7-9 and TRBJ2-2; D perhaps matches TRBD1 (6 bases). The CDR3 spans 14 residues. Germline CDR1 is SEHNR and CDR2 is FQNEAQ (reference sequence). Trimming took 3 bases from V and 7 from J, leaving 12 bases between them. CDR3 sequence reads: CASSFFKGDGELFF. In DNA form, the CDR3 reads TGTGCCAGCAGCTTTTTTAAGGGGGACGGGGAGCTGTTTTTT.

The chain uses TRBV28 and TRBJ1-4; TRBD1 is a possible D gene (5 bases). Trimming shortened V by 6 bases and J by 8 bases, and 25 bases separated the two germline ends. CDR1 and CDR2 from the germline V gene are MDHEN and SYDVKM. The CDR3 has 17 amino acids. CDR3 DNA sequence: TGTGCCAGCAGCCCCTTGGACACTCGATCGGAATACGAAAAACTGTTTTTT. Translated: CASSPLDTRSEYEKLFF.

The chain links TRBV11-2 to TRBJ2-1, with TRBD1 identical over 12 bases. The CDR3 length is 15 residues. Germline CDR1 is SGHAT and CDR2 is FQNNGV. V was clipped by 6 bases and J by 12 bases; unmatched bases: 12. CDR3 nucleotides: TGTGCCAGCAGACGAGGGACAGGGGGCAGGGCGGGGCAGTTCTTC. This codes for CASRRGTGGRAGQFF.

This rearrangement joins TRBV28 to TRBJ1-4; the match to TRBD1 covers 8 bases. V shed 5 bases and J 4 bases; nucleotides not matched to a gene: 6. In germline, CDR1 is MDHEN, CDR2 SYDVKM. This CDR3 contains 15 residues. CDR3 loop: CASSKRQGINEKLFF. CDR3 DNA: TGTGCCAGCAGTAAAAGACAGGGGATTAATGAAAAACTGTTTTTT.

The chain combines TRBV4-1 with TRBJ2-2, with D perhaps matching TRBD2 (5 bases). Germline V CDR1 and CDR2: MGHRA, YSYEKL. CDR3 size: 18 residues. Deletions cut 3 bases from V and 6 bases from J, with 23 bases between. The CDR3 DNA follows: TGCGCCAGCAGCCAGATCCCCACTCAAGAACTAGGACCCGGGGAGCTGTTTTTT. Translated, it gives CASSQIPTQELGPGELFF.

The chain links TRBV4-1 to TRBJ1-6, with D maybe TRBD1 (6 bases). CDR3 length: 17 residues. CDR1 is MGHRA and CDR2 is YSYEKL in the germline V gene. The V and J ends lost 1 base and 1 base respectively, with 11 bases between them. CDR3: CASSQGGGASYNSPLHF. The CDR3 region has the DNA TGCGCCAGCAGCCAAGGGGGGGGCGCATCCTATAATTCACCCCTCCACTTT.

The chain is built from TRBV19 and TRBJ1-3, with D perhaps matching TRBD1 (6 bases). With 5 bases removed from V and 2 bases from J, the gap between germline ends came to 13 bases. The CDR3 covers 15 residues. The germline V gene has CDR1 LNHDA and CDR2 SQIVND (reference sequence). The CDR3 reads CASSEQGTPGNTIYF. The CDR3, as DNA: TGTGCCAGTAGTGAACAGGGAACCCCTGGAAACACCATATATTTT. Using reference TRBV19 and TRBJ1-3 for the parts outside the CDR3, the full variable domain is DGGITQSPKYLFRKEGQNVTLSCEQNLNHDAMYWYRQDPGQGLRLIYYSQIVNDFQKGDIAEGYSVSREKKESFPLTVTSAQKNPTAFYLCASSEQGTPGNTIYFGEGSWLTVV.

The chain couples TRBV6-6 to TRBJ2-7; 9 nucleotides agree with TRBD2. Germline trimming cut 2 bases from V and 5 bases from J; bases unmatched to any gene: 7. The CDR3 totals 15 residues. Germline CDR1 and CDR2: MNHNY and SVGAGI (reference sequence). This CDR3 is CASSYGRGGLNEQYF. In DNA form, the CDR3 reads TGTGCCAGCAGTTACGGGCGGGGGGGCCTCAACGAGCAGTACTTC.

The chain links TRBV12-3 or TRBV12-4 to TRBJ1-1; no firm D call. This CDR3 comprises 13 residues. The V end was cut by 5 bases, the J end by 4 bases, with 11 bases between. The CDR3, as DNA: TGTGCCAGCAGTCTAACTGGTGTCACTGAAGCTTTCTTT. Amino acids: CASSLTGVTEAFF.

The chain links TRBV3-1 (or the pseudogene TRBV3-2) to TRBJ2-4; 13 bases align to TRBD2. The V and J ends lost 4 bases and 1 base, in that order; junction bases with no gene match: 19. CDR1 is LGHDT and CDR2 is YNNKEL in the germline V gene (reference sequence). CDR3 length equals 22 residues. The CDR3 here is CASSPGLAGARNTIRAKNIQYF. CDR3 coding DNA: TGTGCCAGCAGCCCCGGACTAGCGGGGGCCCGAAATACAATAAGGGCCAAAAACATTCAGTACTTC.

This sequence joins TRBV12-5 and TRBJ1-5; 10 bases are shared with TRBD1. From germline, CDR1 is LGHNT and CDR2 FRNRAP. The CDR3 length is 15 residues. The junction had 7 bases not matched to a gene; V was cut back by 5 bases and J by 6 bases. This chain's CDR3 is CASGNQDRGLQPQHF. CDR3 bases: TGTGCTAGTGGTAATCAAGACAGGGGGCTTCAGCCCCAGCATTTT.

The chain is built from TRBV6-5 and TRBJ1-1; D ambiguous. Trimming removed 6 bases from V and 6 bases from J, with 14 bases in between. CDR3 length: 13 amino acids. Looked up from germline, CDR1 is MNHEY and CDR2 is SVGAGI. CDR3: CASSRTISAEAFF. As DNA, the CDR3 is TGTGCCAGCAGCCGGACCATTAGCGCTGAAGCTTTCTTT.

Written as DNA, the CDR3 is TGTGCCAGCTCACCACTGGAGAGAGGGACGCAGTATTTT. Protein: CASSPLERGTQYF. V usage is TRBV18 and J usage is TRBJ2-3; TRBD2 is a possible D gene (5 bases). The CDR3 is made up of 13 amino acids. Between the trimmed V and J ends, which lost 1 base and 9 bases, there was a span of 11 bases. Germline lookup yields CDR1 KGHSH and CDR2 LQKENI.

V usage is TRBV27 and J usage is TRBJ2-7, with TRBD1 matching over 9 bases. The J segment lost 6 bases and the V segment lost 6 bases, leaving 9 bases of the junction unmatched. This CDR3 has 14 amino acids. Germline V gene data show CDR1 as MNHEY and CDR2 as SMNVEV (reference sequence). The CDR3 region has the DNA TGTGCCAGCAGCGAGGGACAGGGAAGGCGCGAGCAGTACTTC. Translated, it gives CASSEGQGRREQYF.

The chain has TRBV5-6 and TRBJ1-2; 8 bases agree with TRBD1. This CDR3 region has 13 residues. Germline V gene lookup returns CDR1 SGHDT and CDR2 YYEEEE. V gave up 9 bases and J gave up 6 bases; unmatched junction bases: 10. The chain's CDR3 is CATRTGLIDGYTF. The DNA of the CDR3 is TGTGCCACTCGGACAGGGTTGATAGATGGCTACACCTTC.

The chain has TRBV9 and TRBJ2-3; 9 bases align to TRBD2. CDR1 is SGDLS, CDR2 YYNGEE, per germline. V gave up 4 bases and J gave up 6 bases; unmatched junction bases: 9. The CDR3 loop spans 15 amino acids. DNA of the CDR3: TGTGCCAGCAGCCCCCGCGGGGGGGCAGCGGATACGCAGTATTTT. Translated, it gives CASSPRGGAADTQYF.

The V and J genes are TRBV6-2 or TRBV6-3 and TRBJ2-1, with a tentative D call TRBD1 (6 bases). The CDR3 contains 16 residues. The germline V gene has CDR1 MNHEY and CDR2 SVGEGT. The germline V and J ends were trimmed by 2 bases and 7 bases, with 18 bases remaining between them. CDR3 sequence (DNA): TGTGCCAGCAGTTACGGCCTGGGGCAGGGGTGGAATGAGCAGTTCTTC. This encodes CASSYGLGQGWNEQFF.